This TCR beta chain derives from a study of cytomegalovirus exposure and HLA in healthy donors. Findings of the study overall: Associated with cytomegalovirus, according to the listing, were 150 to 200 TCR beta chains.

Vbeta (60) and Jbeta (13) primers were used in the PCR. The assay was immunoSEQ multiplex PCR, and TCRdb's table has in-frame clones only and misses some. The sample gives 95,000 to 100,000 clones, under 80% of which show up once; 8% to 9% is in the top ten. This clone has only one observation. Antigen unknown. Germline loops: CDR1 MNHEY, CDR2 SVGAGI. CDR3 size: 14 residues. Unmatched junction bases numbered 8, after V lost 4 bases and J lost 8 bases. The genes are TRBV6-5 and TRBJ2-1, with 7 positions matching TRBD1. The sequence was obtained from a human donor in good health. What was sequenced was PBMCs. CDR3: CASSSSRDRDEQFF. CDR3 sequence (DNA): TGTGCCAGCAGTTCCTCCCGGGACAGAGATGAGCAGTTCTTC.